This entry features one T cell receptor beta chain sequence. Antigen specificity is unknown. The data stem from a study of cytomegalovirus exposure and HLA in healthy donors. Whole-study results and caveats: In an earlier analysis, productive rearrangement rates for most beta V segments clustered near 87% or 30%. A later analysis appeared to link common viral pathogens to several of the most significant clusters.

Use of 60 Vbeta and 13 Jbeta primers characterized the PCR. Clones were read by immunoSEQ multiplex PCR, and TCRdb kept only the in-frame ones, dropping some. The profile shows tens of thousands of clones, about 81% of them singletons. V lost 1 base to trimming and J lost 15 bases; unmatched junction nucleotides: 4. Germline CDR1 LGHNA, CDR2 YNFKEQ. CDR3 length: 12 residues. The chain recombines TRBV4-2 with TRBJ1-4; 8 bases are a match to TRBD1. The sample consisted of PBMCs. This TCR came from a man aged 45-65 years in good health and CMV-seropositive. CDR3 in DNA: TGTGCCAGCAGCCAAGGCGGACAGGGATTGTTTTTT. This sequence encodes CASSQGGQGLFF.